A single sample gave rise to the 22 T cell receptor beta chains below, sequenced in a study of radiation and T cells in renal cell carcinoma. Produced via immunoSEQ multiplex PCR; TCRdb's table is partial and in-frame only. The top ten hold about 11% of the sample, which has 150,000 to 200,000 clones, roughly nine tenths seen once. Time point noted: blood 4 weeks post-SBRT, at nephrectomy. Treatment defined: 15 Gy SBRT to primary tumor, nephrectomy 4 weeks later. The specimen comprised blood, sampled from a patient whose treatment included radiotherapy and nephrectomy. The receptors were sampled from a woman aged 45-59 years with renal cell carcinoma.

This rearrangement joins TRBV19 to TRBJ1-3; no firm D call. CDR1 and CDR2 (germline): LNHDA, SQIVND (reference sequence). V was cut by 7 bases and J by 4 bases, with 17 bases left in between. The CDR3 extends over 15 amino acids. In DNA form, the CDR3 reads TGTGCCAGTATGGATGGCACGCCGGGGGGAAACACCATATATTTT. Translation: CASMDGTPGGNTIYF. Complete variable domain (other parts from reference TRBV19 and TRBJ1-3): DGGITQSPKYLFRKEGQNVTLSCEQNLNHDAMYWYRQDPGQGLRLIYYSQIVNDFQKGDIAEGYSVSREKKESFPLTVTSAQKNPTAFYLCASMDGTPGGNTIYFGEGSWLTVV.

This rearrangement joins TRBV4-1 to TRBJ1-4; the D gene is possibly TRBD1 (5 bases). Germline V gene lookup returns CDR1 MGHRA and CDR2 YSYEKL. This CDR3 spans 16 amino acids. Deletions cut 1 base from V and 6 bases from J, with 15 bases between. The CDR3 sequence is CASSQGTGTGDEKLFF. For the CDR3, the DNA is TGCGCCAGCAGCCAAGGGACGGGGACGGGAGATGAAAAACTGTTTTTT.

The rearrangement links TRBV12-5 to TRBJ2-1, with a possible D match to TRBD2 (6 bases). V lost 4 bases and J 2 bases, leaving 12 bases between the germline ends. CDR1 and CDR2 (germline): LGHNT, FRNRAP. The CDR3 covers 15 residues. The chain's CDR3 is CASGSPGGAYNEQFF. The CDR3 DNA follows: TGTGCTAGTGGTTCGCCGGGCGGGGCCTACAATGAGCAGTTCTTC.

The chain has TRBV5-1 and TRBJ2-3; a possible D gene is TRBD1 (6 bases). Germline values: CDR1 SGHRS, CDR2 YFSETQ. The CDR3 consists of 13 residues. V was pared by 6 bases and J by 5 bases, with 13 bases between. CDR3 DNA sequence: TGCGCCAGCACGGACAGCCCGGGAGATACGCAGTATTTT. Amino acids: CASTDSPGDTQYF.

The CDR3 coding sequence is TGTGCCAGCAGTGCCTCGTTGACGGGCAGACAAAAACTGTTTTTT. Translated: CASSASLTGRQKLFF. The chain uses TRBV6-5 and TRBJ1-4, with unresolved D. The CDR3 is 15 residues long. Trimming took 5 bases from V and 9 from J, leaving 19 bases between them. The germline V gene encodes CDR1 MNHEY and CDR2 SVGAGI.

The V call is TRBV5-4, the J call TRBJ2-7, with D maybe TRBD1 (6 bases). Germline V gene lookup returns CDR1 SGHNT and CDR2 YYREEE (reference sequence). The CDR3 is 15 amino acids. Between the trimmed V and J ends, which lost 0 bases and 3 bases, there was a span of 13 bases. The CDR3 DNA is TGTGCCAGCAGCTTGGGTAGCGACAGGATCTACGAGCAGTACTTC. Translation gives CASSLGSDRIYEQYF.

The rearrangement joins TRBV5-1 to TRBJ1-2; D unclear. This CDR3 region has 15 residues. V was cut by 0 bases and J by 0 bases, with 9 bases left in between. Germline V gene lookup returns CDR1 SGHRS and CDR2 YFSETQ. The CDR3 region has the DNA TGCGCCAGCAGCTTGGCCACAGCCGCTAACTATGGCTACACCTTC. Encoded protein: CASSLATAANYGYTF.

V and J are TRBV5-4 and TRBJ1-1, with D tentatively TRBD1 (5 bases). Germline assignment: CDR1 SGHNT and CDR2 YYREEE (reference sequence). The CDR3 consists of 16 residues. With 2 bases removed from V and 0 bases from J, the gap between germline ends came to 14 bases. For the CDR3, the DNA is TGTGCCAGCAGCTTCGGGGCGGGTTCTCTGAACACTGAAGCTTTCTTT. Residues: CASSFGAGSLNTEAFF.

The rearrangement uses TRBV5-8 and TRBJ1-6; D gene uncertain. V lost 4 bases, J lost 7 bases, and 15 bases lay in between. The CDR3 extends over 15 amino acids. Looked up from germline, CDR1 is SGHTS and CDR2 is YDEGEE. CDR3 protein: CASSLRMAGNSPLHF. The CDR3 DNA reads as TGTGCCAGCAGCCTGAGGATGGCCGGGAATTCACCCCTCCACTTT.

Note on this clone: One end of the junction is discordant with germline, which a read error may explain. J is TRBJ1-6 and V is TRBV12-5; D is unresolved. Germline V CDR1 and CDR2: LGHNT, FRNRAP. The CDR3 spans 12 residues. The CDR3 DNA reads as TGTGCTAGTTGTTTGGGGAATTCACCCCTCCACTTT. Its translation is CASCLGNSPLHF.

The chain employs TRBV30 and TRBJ1-4; 7 positions match TRBD1. V dropped 3 bases and J dropped 4; count of bases not matched to a gene: 5. The CDR3 is 14 residues long. Germline V gives CDR1 GTSNPN, CDR2 SVGIG (reference sequence). The chain's CDR3 is CAWSGGTVNEKLFF. In DNA form, the CDR3 reads TGTGCCTGGAGCGGCGGGACAGTTAATGAAAAACTGTTTTTT.

The V gene is TRBV7-8, the J gene TRBJ1-1; tentative D call: TRBD1 (5 bases). There are 17 residues in the CDR3. V lost 3 bases and J lost 1, with 18 bases in between. CDR1 SGHVS and CDR2 FQNEAQ come from the germline V gene. As DNA, the CDR3 is TGTGCCAGCAGCTTGAGAGGGGCCGGGACGGCGAACACTGAAGCTTTCTTT. This codes for CASSLRGAGTANTEAFF.

The CDR3 loop reads CASSQDLQGSGYTF. DNA of the CDR3: TGCGCCAGCAGCCAAGATCTTCAGGGGTCTGGCTACACCTTC. This chain joins TRBV4-3 and TRBJ1-2, with a weak D call TRBD1 (6 bases). V was pared by 0 bases and J by 7 bases, with 12 bases between. The CDR3 has 14 residues. Germline CDR1 and CDR2: LGHNA and YSLEER.

This chain connects TRBV19 to TRBJ2-7; no reliable D call. The V end lost 0 bases, the J end lost 1 base, and 4 bases lay between the germline ends. The CDR3 length is 13 residues. In germline, CDR1 is LNHDA, CDR2 SQIVND (reference sequence). CDR3 protein: CASSIDRSYEQYF. CDR3 nucleotides: TGTGCCAGTAGTATAGACAGGTCCTACGAGCAGTACTTC.

The chain carries TRBV6-5 and TRBJ1-5, with a possible D match to TRBD1 (5 bases). Germline loops: CDR1 MNHEY, CDR2 SVGAGI. The CDR3 totals 15 residues. Trimming took 2 bases from V and 5 from J, leaving 13 bases between them. CDR3 bases: TGTGCCAGCAGTTACGGGGGGGAGCCCCATCAGCCCCAGCATTTT. This translates into CASSYGGEPHQPQHF.

Only one count was recorded for this clone. The chain has TRBV7-2 and TRBJ2-7; the match to TRBD2 covers 11 bases. This CDR3 spans 16 amino acids. Trimming cost V 4 bases and J 3 bases; bases outside gene matches: 8. Germline loops: CDR1 SGHTA, CDR2 FQGNSA. The CDR3 sequence: CASSSRLAGRRYEQYF. Written as DNA, the CDR3 is TGTGCCAGCAGCTCTCGACTAGCGGGAAGACGCTACGAGCAGTACTTC.

Only one count was recorded for this clone. The chain combines TRBV30 with TRBJ1-1; D gene ambiguous. CDR3 length equals 12 residues. The V end was cut by 8 bases, the J end by 1 base, with 11 bases between. Germline V lookup: CDR1 GTSNPN, CDR2 SVGIG (reference sequence). CDR3 in amino acids: CAGPGSNTEAFF. The CDR3 DNA follows: TGTGCCGGGCCCGGGTCGAACACTGAAGCTTTCTTT. The complete variable domain, with remaining parts taken from reference TRBV30 and TRBJ1-1, reads SQTIHQWPATLVQPVGSPLSLECTVEGTSNPNLYWYRQAAGRGLQLLFYSVGIGQISSEVPQNLSASRPQDRQFILSSKKLLLSDSGFYLCAGPGSNTEAFFGQGTRLTVV.

This CDR3 reads CASSIEGLNTEAFF. The CDR3 DNA is TGTGCCAGTAGTATAGAGGGCCTGAACACTGAAGCTTTCTTT. The V call is TRBV19, the J call TRBJ1-1; D is undetermined. The CDR3 loop spans 14 amino acids. V dropped 0 bases and J dropped 0 bases, with 5 bases sitting between them. Germline V CDR1 and CDR2: LNHDA, SQIVND (reference sequence).

The rearrangement links TRBV5-1 to TRBJ2-7, with 14 positions matching TRBD2. The CDR3 consists of 17 residues. Per the germline V gene, CDR1 is SGHRS and CDR2 is YFSETQ. V shed 3 bases and J 4 bases; nucleotides not matched to a gene: 9. CDR3 bases: TGCGCCAGCAGCTCGAGGACTAGCGGGGGGAGTTTTTACGAGCAGTACTTC. It codes for CASSSRTSGGSFYEQYF.

The gene calls are TRBV5-5 and TRBJ2-5; 7 bases agree with TRBD2. V lost 0 bases to trimming and J lost 4 bases; unmatched junction nucleotides: 6. CDR1 and CDR2 from the germline V gene are SGHKS and YYEKEE (reference sequence). The CDR3 length is 15 residues. The CDR3 nucleotides read TGTGCCAGCAGCTTGGAGACGGGGGGAGGAGAGACCCAGTACTTC. Translated: CASSLETGGGETQYF. Full variable domain (outside the CDR3, taken from reference TRBV5-5 and TRBJ2-5): DAGVTQSPTHLIKTRGQQVTLRCSPISGHKSVSWYQQVLGQGPQFIFQYYEKEERGRGNFPDRFSARQFPNYSSELNVNALLLGDSALYLCASSLETGGGETQYFGPGTRLLVL.

The CDR3 region is CASSFLYTGELFF. The CDR3 DNA sequence: TGTGCCAGCAGCTTCCTATACACCGGGGAGCTGTTTTTT. The rearrangement links TRBV11-3 to TRBJ2-2; no definite D call. The CDR3 is made up of 13 amino acids. The V end lost 3 bases, the J end lost 3 bases, and 5 bases lay between the germline ends. CDR1 is SGHNT, CDR2 YENEEA, per germline. Variable domain in full (rest from reference TRBV11-3 and TRBJ2-2): EAGVVQSPRYKIIEKKQPVAFWCNPISGHNTLYWYLQNLGQGPELLIRYENEEAVDDSQLPKDRFSAERLKGVDSTLKIQPAELGDSAVYLCASSFLYTGELFFGEGSRLTVL.

This clone was counted only a few times. Other DNA sequences in the same sample also yield this CDR3. The rearrangement links TRBV19 to TRBJ1-2, with no clear D. The CDR3 runs to 14 residues. Per the germline V gene, CDR1 is LNHDA and CDR2 is SQIVND (reference sequence). The V gene lost 1 base and the J gene lost 0 bases, with 6 bases spanning the gap. Written as DNA, the CDR3 is TGTGCCAGTAGTATAGGAGCGGCTAACTATGGCTACACCTTC. Translation gives CASSIGAANYGYTF.